Below are 11 T cell receptor beta chains sequenced from a single sample in a study of Graves' ophthalmopathy and Graves' hyperthyroidism. From RNA, the CDR3 regions of TCR beta chains were amplified and sequenced. HTBI primers were employed in first-round RT-PCR, then a second-round multiplex PCR followed. TCRdb independently ran MiXCR on the multiplex PCR reads; one entry per CDR3 protein. The profile shows about 370,000 distinct CDR3 sequences, about 18% of them singletons. The sequenced material came from peripheral blood. The receptor source for this set is an adult woman with stable Graves' hyperthyroidism.

This clonotype appeared many times. J is TRBJ2-7 and V is TRBV28; D is possibly TRBD1 (5 bases). The CDR3 spans 14 residues. V gave up 7 bases and J gave up 1 base, with 14 bases separating them. Germline CDR1 is MDHEN and CDR2 is SYDVKM. DNA of the CDR3: TGTGCCAGCATTGCAGGGCGCCGGTCCTACGAGCAGTACTTC. It codes for CASIAGRRSYEQYF. Drawing the rest from reference TRBV28 and TRBJ2-7, the complete variable domain is DVKVTQSSRYLVKRTGEKVFLECVQDMDHENMFWYRQDPGLGLRLIYFSYDVKMKEKGDIPEGYSVSREKKERFSLILESASTNQTSMYLCASIAGRRSYEQYFGPGTRLTVT.

To note about this clonotype: This is likely a read error, given that the CDR3 carries no conserved phenylalanine or tryptophan at its end. J is TRBJ2-7 and V is TRBV18, with TRBD2 matching over 13 bases. Looked up from germline, CDR1 is KGHSH and CDR2 is LQKENI. Unmatched junction bases numbered 7, after V lost 0 bases and J lost 2 bases. The CDR3 is 18 residues long. As DNA, the CDR3 is TGTGCCAGCTCACCACCAAAACTAGCGGGAGGGTCCGCCTACGAGCAGTACTAC. Translated, it gives CASSPPKLAGGSAYEQYY.

A word on this clonotype: One junction end disagrees with the germline gene, perhaps due to a read error. The chain uses TRBV4-1 and TRBJ2-7; D gene uncertain. Germline V gives CDR1 MGHRA, CDR2 YSYEKL. The CDR3 is made up of 15 amino acids. DNA for the CDR3: TGCGCCAGCAGCCGCGTATTGAACATGCGGTACGATCAGTACTTC. Translation gives CASSRVLNMRYDQYF.

This clonotype was seen repeatedly, ten times or more. J is TRBJ1-6 and V is TRBV28; D is unresolved. The CDR3 is made up of 17 amino acids. Trimming cost V 4 bases and J 5 bases, with 18 bases left between them. The germline CDR1 and CDR2 sequences are MDHEN and SYDVKM. CDR3 residues: CASSSPGRRTDNSPLHF. CDR3 DNA: TGTGCCAGCAGTTCCCCCGGTCGGCGGACGGATAATTCACCCCTCCACTTT.

This chain joins TRBV28 and TRBJ2-2, with unresolved D. Looked up from germline, CDR1 is MDHEN and CDR2 is SYDVKM. Trimming stripped 6 bases from V and 6 bases from J, with 17 bases between. This CDR3 comprises 15 residues. This chain's CDR3 is CASSSGLPDAGELFF. CDR3 coding DNA: TGTGCCAGCAGCTCTGGGCTCCCTGACGCCGGGGAGCTGTTTTTT.

This clonotype was seen ten or more times. The gene calls are TRBV20-1 and TRBJ2-7; TRBD2 aligns across 7 bases. The CDR3 runs to 12 residues. Trimming removed 4 bases from V and 3 bases from J; junction bases left unmatched: 3. Germline V gene sequence: CDR1 DFQATT, CDR2 SNEGSKA (reference sequence). The CDR3 bases are TGCAGTGCTACCTCTAGCGGCTACGAGCAGTACTTC. As protein: CSATSSGYEQYF.

This clonotype was seen repeatedly, ten times or more. The chain couples TRBV28 to TRBJ1-5; TRBD1 might be the D (6 bases). Germline CDR1 MDHEN, CDR2 SYDVKM. The CDR3 sequence is 15 residues long. Deletions cut 8 bases from V and 2 bases from J, with 16 bases between. For the CDR3, the DNA is TGTGCCAGCGCCATTTTCAGGGGTGGCAATCAGCCCCAGCATTTT. It translates to CASAIFRGGNQPQHF. Full variable domain (remainder filled in from reference TRBV28 and TRBJ1-5): DVKVTQSSRYLVKRTGEKVFLECVQDMDHENMFWYRQDPGLGLRLIYFSYDVKMKEKGDIPEGYSVSREKKERFSLILESASTNQTSMYLCASAIFRGGNQPQHFGDGTRLSIL.

This clonotype was seen repeatedly, ten times or more. The chain couples TRBV7-9 to TRBJ2-7; D possibly uses TRBD1 or TRBD2 (5 bases each). The CDR3 length is 14 residues. Germline V lookup: CDR1 SEHNR, CDR2 FQNEAQ (reference sequence). V lost 2 bases, J lost 7 bases, and 15 bases lay in between. The CDR3 DNA reads TGTGCCAGCAGCTTAAAGTCGGGACCTACGGAGCAGTACTTC. Translation gives CASSLKSGPTEQYF.

In its sample, this clonotype was seen many times. The gene calls are TRBV28 and TRBJ1-6; perhaps TRBD1 as D (5 bases). With 5 bases removed from V and 14 bases from J, the gap between germline ends came to 25 bases. Germline CDR1 MDHEN, CDR2 SYDVKM. The CDR3 covers 16 residues. This CDR3 reads CASSPPRGGTLRSLHF. The CDR3 bases are TGTGCCAGCAGTCCCCCTCGCGGAGGGACTCTTCGATCCCTCCACTTT.

This clonotype came up a few times. The rearrangement joins TRBV7-6 to TRBJ2-7; weak D call: TRBD2 (5 bases). Trimming removed 4 bases from V and 3 bases from J, with 16 bases in between. Germline lookup yields CDR1 SGHVS and CDR2 FNYEAQ. The CDR3 is 15 residues long. CDR3 in amino acids: CASSSRYDGNYEQYF. CDR3 DNA: TGTGCCAGCAGCTCCCGCTATGACGGGAACTACGAGCAGTACTTC.

This clonotype was found many times. This chain connects TRBV13 to TRBJ1-6, with D uncertain. Per the germline V gene, CDR1 is PRHDT and CDR2 is FYEKMQ (reference sequence). The ends were cut back, 5 bases at V and 7 bases at J, with 9 bases in the middle. This CDR3 spans 13 amino acids. CDR3 DNA sequence: TGTGCCAGCAGCGTAACGGGCAATTCACCCCTCCACTTT. Amino acids: CASSVTGNSPLHF.